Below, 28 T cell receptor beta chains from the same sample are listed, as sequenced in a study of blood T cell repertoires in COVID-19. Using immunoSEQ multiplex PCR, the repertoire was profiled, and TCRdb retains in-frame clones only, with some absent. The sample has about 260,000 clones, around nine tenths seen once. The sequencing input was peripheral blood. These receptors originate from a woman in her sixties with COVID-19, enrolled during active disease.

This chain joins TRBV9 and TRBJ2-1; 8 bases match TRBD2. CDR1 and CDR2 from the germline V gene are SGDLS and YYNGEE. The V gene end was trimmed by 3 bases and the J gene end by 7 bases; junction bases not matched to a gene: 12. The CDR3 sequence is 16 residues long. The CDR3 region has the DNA TGTGCCAGCAGCGCTCGGGACTATGGCGGGAGGAATGAGCAGTTCTTC. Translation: CASSARDYGGRNEQFF.

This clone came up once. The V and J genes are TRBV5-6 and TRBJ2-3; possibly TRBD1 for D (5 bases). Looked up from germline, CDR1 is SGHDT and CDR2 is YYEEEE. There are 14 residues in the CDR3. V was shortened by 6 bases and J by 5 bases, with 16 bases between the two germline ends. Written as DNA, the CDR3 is TGTGCCAGCACCTGGGGCGGTCCCGGAGATACGCAGTATTTT. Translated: CASTWGGPGDTQYF.

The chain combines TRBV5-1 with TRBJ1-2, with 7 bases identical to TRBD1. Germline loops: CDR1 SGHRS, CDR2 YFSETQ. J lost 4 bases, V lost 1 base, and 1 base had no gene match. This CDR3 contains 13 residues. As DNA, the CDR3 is TGCGCCAGCAGCTTGTCAGGGGGCTATGGCTACACCTTC. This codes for CASSLSGGYGYTF.

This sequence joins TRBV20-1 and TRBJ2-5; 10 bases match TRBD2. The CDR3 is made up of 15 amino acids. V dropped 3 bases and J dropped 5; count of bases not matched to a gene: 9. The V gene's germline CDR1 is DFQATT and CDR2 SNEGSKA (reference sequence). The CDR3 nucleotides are TGCAGTGCTAGTATCCCTAGCGGGGGTGGGGAGACCCAGTACTTC. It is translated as CSASIPSGGGETQYF.

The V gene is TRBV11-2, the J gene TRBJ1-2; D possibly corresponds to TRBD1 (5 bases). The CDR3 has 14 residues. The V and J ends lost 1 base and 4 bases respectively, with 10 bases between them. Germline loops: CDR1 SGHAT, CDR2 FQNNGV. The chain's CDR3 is CASSLADRIYGYTF. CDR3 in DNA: TGTGCCAGCAGCTTAGCCGACAGAATCTATGGCTACACCTTC.

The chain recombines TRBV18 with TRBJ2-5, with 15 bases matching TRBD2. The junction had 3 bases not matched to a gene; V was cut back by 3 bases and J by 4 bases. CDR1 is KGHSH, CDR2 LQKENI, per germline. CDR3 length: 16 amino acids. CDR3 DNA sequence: TGTGCCAGCTCACCGGGACTAGCGGGAGGTGGAGAGACCCAGTACTTC. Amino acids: CASSPGLAGGGETQYF. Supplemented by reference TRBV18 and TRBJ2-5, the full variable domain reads NAGVMQNPRHLVRRRGQEARLRCSPMKGHSHVYWYRQLPEEGLKFMVYLQKENIIDESGMPKERFSAEFPKEGPSILRIQQVVRGDSAAYFCASSPGLAGGGETQYFGPGTRLLVL.

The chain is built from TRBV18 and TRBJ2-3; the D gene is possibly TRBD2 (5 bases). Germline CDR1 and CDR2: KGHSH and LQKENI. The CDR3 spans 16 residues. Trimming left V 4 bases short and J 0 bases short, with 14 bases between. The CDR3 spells CASSLKTGSSTDTQYF. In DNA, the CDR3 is TGTGCCAGCTCACTCAAGACGGGATCTAGCACAGATACGCAGTATTTT.

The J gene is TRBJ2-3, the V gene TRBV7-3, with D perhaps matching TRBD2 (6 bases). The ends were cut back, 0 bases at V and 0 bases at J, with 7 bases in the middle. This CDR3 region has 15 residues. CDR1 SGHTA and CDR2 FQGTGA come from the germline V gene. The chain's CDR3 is CASSLTGTSTDTQYF. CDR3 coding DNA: TGTGCCAGCAGCTTAACAGGGACTAGCACAGATACGCAGTATTTT.

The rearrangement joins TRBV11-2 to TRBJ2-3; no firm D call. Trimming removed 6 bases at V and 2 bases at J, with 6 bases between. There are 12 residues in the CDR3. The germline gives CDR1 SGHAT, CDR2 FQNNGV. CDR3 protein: CASSPPTDTQYF. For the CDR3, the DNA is TGTGCCAGCAGTCCTCCCACAGATACGCAGTATTTT.

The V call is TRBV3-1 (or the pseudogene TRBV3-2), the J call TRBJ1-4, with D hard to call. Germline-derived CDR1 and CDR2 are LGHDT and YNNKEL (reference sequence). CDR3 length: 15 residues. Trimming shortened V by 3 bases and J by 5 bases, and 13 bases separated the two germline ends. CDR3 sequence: CASSQLGGQNEKLFF. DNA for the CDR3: TGTGCCAGCAGCCAGCTTGGCGGTCAAAATGAAAAACTGTTTTTT.

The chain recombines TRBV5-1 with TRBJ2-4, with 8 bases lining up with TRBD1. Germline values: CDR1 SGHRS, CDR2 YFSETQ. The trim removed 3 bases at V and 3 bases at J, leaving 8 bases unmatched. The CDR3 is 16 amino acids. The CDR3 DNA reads TGCGCCAGCAGCTCGAGGACAGGGACGGGCAAAAACATTCAGTACTTC. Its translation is CASSSRTGTGKNIQYF. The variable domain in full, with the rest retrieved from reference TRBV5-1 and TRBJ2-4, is KAGVTQTPRYLIKTRGQQVTLSCSPISGHRSVSWYQQTPGQGLQFLFEYFSETQRNKGNFPGRFSGRQFSNSRSEMNVSTLELGDSALYLCASSSRTGTGKNIQYFGAGTRLSVL.

The chain's CDR3 is CASSILREGNSPLHF. In nucleotides, the CDR3 is TGTGCCAGCAGCATCCTTAGGGAGGGGAATTCACCCCTCCACTTT. V gene TRBV11-2 combines with J gene TRBJ1-6; tentative D call: TRBD1 (5 bases). CDR3 length equals 15 residues. V gave up 5 bases and J gave up 7 bases, with 15 bases separating them. Germline CDR1 reads SGHAT; CDR2 reads FQNNGV.

The CDR3 region is CAISDSLETQYF. DNA of the CDR3: TGTGCCATCAGTGATAGCTTAGAGACCCAGTACTTC. The chain employs TRBV10-3 and TRBJ2-5; D remains ambiguous. The CDR3 is 12 amino acids. Trimming stripped 3 bases from V and 4 bases from J, with 6 bases between. The V gene's germline CDR1 is ENHRY and CDR2 SYGVKD.

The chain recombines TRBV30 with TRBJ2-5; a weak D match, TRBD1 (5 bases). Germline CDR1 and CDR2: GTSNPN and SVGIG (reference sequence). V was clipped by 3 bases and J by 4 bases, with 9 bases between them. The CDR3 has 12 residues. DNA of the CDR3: TGTGCCTGGAGGGGGCCGGGAGAGACCCAGTACTTC. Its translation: CAWRGPGETQYF.

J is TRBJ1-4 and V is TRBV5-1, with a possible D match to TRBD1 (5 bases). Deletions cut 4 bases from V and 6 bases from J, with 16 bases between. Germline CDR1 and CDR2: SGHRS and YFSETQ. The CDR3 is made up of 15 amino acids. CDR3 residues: CASSPLAGRDEKLFF. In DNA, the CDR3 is TGCGCCAGCAGCCCCCTTGCAGGGAGGGATGAAAAACTGTTTTTT.

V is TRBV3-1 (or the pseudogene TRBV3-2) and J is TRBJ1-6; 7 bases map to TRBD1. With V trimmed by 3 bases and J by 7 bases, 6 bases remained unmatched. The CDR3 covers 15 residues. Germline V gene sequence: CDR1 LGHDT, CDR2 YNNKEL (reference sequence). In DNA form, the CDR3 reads TGTGCCAGCAGCCATCGTGGGACAGCCAATTCACCCCTCCACTTT. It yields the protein CASSHRGTANSPLHF.

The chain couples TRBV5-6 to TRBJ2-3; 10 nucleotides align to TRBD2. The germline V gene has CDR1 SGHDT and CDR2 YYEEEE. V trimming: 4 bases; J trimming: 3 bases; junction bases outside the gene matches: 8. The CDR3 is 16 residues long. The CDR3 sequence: CASSPAVAGGTDTQYF. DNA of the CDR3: TGTGCCAGCAGCCCCGCGGTAGCGGGAGGAACAGATACGCAGTATTTT.

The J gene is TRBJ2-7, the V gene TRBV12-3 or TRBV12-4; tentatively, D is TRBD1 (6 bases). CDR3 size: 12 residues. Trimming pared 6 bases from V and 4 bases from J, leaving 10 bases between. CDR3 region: CASRNGQYEQYF. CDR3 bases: TGTGCCAGCAGGAATGGACAGTACGAGCAGTACTTC.

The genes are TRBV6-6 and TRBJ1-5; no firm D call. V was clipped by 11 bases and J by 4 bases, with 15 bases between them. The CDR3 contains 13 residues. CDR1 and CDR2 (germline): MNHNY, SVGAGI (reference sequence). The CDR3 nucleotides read TGTGCCCATTGTGGACTAGCAAATCAGCCCCAGCATTTT. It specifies CAHCGLANQPQHF.

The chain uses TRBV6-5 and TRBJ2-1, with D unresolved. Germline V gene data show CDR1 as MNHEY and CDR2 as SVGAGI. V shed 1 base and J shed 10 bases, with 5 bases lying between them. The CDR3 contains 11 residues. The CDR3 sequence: CASSYLAEQFF. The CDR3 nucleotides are TGTGCCAGCAGTTACTTGGCAGAGCAGTTCTTC.

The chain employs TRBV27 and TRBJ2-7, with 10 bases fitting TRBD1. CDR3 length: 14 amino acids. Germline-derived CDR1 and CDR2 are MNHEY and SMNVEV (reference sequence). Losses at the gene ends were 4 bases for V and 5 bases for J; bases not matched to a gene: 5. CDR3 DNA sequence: TGTGCCAGCAGTTATTCGACAGGGGGCCACGAGCAGTACTTC. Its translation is CASSYSTGGHEQYF.

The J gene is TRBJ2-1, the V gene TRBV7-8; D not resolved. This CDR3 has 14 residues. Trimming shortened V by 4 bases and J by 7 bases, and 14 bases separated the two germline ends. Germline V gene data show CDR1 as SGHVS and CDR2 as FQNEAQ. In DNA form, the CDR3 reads TGTGCCAGCAGCTCACTTCGTGTTTTGAATGAGCAGTTCTTC. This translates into CASSSLRVLNEQFF. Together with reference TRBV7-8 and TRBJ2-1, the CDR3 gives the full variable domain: GAGVSQSPRYKVAKRGQDVALRCDPISGHVSLFWYQQALGQGPEFLTYFQNEAQLDKSGLPSDRFFAERPEGSVSTLKIQRTQQEDSAVYLCASSSLRVLNEQFFGPGTRLTVL.

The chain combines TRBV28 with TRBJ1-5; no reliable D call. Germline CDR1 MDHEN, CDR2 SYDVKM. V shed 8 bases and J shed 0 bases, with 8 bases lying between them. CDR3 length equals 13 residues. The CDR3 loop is CASSRVSNQPQHF. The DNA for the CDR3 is TGTGCCAGCTCTCGGGTTAGCAATCAGCCCCAGCATTTT. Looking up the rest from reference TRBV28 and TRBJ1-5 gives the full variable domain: DVKVTQSSRYLVKRTGEKVFLECVQDMDHENMFWYRQDPGLGLRLIYFSYDVKMKEKGDIPEGYSVSREKKERFSLILESASTNQTSMYLCASSRVSNQPQHFGDGTRLSIL.

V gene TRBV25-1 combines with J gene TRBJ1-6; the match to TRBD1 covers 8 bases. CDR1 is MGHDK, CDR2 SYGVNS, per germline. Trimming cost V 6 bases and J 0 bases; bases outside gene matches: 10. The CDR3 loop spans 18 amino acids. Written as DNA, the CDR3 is TGTGCCAGCAGGGGGGACAGGAGTCTTGGCTCCTATAATTCACCCCTCCACTTT. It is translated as CASRGDRSLGSYNSPLHF. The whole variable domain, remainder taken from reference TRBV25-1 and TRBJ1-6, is EADIYQTPRYLVIGTGKKITLECSQTMGHDKMYWYQQDPGMELHLIHYSYGVNSTEKGDLSSESTVSRIRTEHFPLTLESARPSHTSQYLCASRGDRSLGSYNSPLHFGNGTRLTVT.

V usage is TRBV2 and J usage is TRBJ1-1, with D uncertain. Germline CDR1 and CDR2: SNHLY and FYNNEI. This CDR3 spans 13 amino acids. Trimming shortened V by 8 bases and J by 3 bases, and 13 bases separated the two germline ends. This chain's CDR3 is CASPLDRDTEAFF. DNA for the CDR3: TGTGCCAGCCCCTTGGATCGGGACACTGAAGCTTTCTTT.

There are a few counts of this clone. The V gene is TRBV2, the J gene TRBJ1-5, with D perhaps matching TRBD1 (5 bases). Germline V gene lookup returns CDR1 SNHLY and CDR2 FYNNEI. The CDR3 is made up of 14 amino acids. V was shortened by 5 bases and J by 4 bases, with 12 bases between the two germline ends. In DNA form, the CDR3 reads TGTGCCAGCAGTAATCAGGGTGGGAATCAGCCCCAGCATTTT. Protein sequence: CASSNQGGNQPQHF.

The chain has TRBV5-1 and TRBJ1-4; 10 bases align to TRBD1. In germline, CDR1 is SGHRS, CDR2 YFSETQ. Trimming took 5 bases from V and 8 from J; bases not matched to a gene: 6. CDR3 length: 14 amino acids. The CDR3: CASRAGTGEEKLFF. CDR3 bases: TGCGCCAGCAGGGCCGGGACAGGGGAAGAAAAACTGTTTTTT.

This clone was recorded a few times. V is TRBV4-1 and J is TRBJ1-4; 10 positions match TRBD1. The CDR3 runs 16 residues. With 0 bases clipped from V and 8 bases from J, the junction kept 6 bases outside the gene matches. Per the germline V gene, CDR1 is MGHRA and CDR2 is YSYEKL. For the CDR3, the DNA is TGCGCCAGCAGCCAAGATCGGGACAGGGGACGGGAAAAACTGTTTTTT. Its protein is CASSQDRDRGREKLFF.